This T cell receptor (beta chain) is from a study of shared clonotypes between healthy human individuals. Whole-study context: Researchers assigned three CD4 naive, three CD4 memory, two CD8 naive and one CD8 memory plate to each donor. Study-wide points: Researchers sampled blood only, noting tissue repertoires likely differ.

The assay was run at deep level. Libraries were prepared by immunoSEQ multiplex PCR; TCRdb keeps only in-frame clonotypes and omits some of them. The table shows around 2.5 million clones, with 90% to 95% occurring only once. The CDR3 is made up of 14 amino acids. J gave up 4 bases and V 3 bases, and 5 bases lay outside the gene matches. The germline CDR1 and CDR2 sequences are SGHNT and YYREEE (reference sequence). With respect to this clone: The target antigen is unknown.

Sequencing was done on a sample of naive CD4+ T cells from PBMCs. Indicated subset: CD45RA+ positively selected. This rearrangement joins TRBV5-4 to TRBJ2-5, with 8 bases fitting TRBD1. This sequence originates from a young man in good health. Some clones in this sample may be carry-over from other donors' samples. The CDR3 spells CASSWGQVGETQYF. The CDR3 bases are TGTGCCAGCAGCTGGGGACAGGTAGGAGAGACCCAGTACTTC.